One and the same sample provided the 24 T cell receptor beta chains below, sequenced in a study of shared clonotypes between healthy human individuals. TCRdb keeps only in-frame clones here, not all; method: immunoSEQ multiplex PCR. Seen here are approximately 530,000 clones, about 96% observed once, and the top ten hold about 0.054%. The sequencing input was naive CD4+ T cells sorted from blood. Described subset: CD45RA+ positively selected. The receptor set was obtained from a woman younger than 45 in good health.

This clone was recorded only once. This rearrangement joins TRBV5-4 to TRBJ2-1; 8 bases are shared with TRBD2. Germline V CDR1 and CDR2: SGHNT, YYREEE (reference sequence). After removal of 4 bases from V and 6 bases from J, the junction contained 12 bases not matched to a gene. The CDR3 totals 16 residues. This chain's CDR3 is CASSPAGTGGRNEQFF. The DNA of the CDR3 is TGTGCCAGCAGCCCCGCGGGAACGGGAGGGCGCAATGAGCAGTTCTTC. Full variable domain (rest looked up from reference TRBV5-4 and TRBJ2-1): ETGVTQSPTHLIKTRGQQVTLRCSSQSGHNTVSWYQQALGQGPQFIFQYYREEENGRGNFPPRFSGLQFPNYSSELNVNALELDDSALYLCASSPAGTGGRNEQFFGPGTRLTVL.

CDR3 loop: CASSIAGTGYEQYF. CDR3 DNA sequence: TGTGCCAGCAGCATTGCCGGGACAGGGTACGAGCAGTACTTC. The chain employs TRBV7-3 and TRBJ2-7; 9 positions agree with TRBD1. This CDR3 spans 14 amino acids. Germline CDR1 SGHTA, CDR2 FQGTGA. J was trimmed by 4 bases and V by 5 bases; bases with no gene match: 6.

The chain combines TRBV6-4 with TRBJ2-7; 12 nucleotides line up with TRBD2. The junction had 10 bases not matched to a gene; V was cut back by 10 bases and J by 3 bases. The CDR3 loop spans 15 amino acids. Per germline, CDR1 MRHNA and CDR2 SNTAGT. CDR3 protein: CANKRLAGDIYEQYF. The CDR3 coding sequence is TGTGCCAACAAGAGACTAGCGGGAGATATCTACGAGCAGTACTTC.

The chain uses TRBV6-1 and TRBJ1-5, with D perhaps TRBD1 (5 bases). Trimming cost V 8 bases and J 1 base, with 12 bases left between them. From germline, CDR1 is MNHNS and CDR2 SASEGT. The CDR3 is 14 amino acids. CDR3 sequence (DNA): TGTGCCAGCGGCGCAGGGAGGAGCAATCAGCCCCAGCATTTT. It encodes CASGAGRSNQPQHF.

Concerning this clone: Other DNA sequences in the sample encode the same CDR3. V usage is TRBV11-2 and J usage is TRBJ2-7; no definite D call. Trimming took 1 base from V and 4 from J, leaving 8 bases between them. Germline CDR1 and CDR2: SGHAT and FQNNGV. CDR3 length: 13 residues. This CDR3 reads CASSLVTAYEQYF. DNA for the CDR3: TGTGCCAGCAGCTTAGTTACGGCTTACGAGCAGTACTTC.

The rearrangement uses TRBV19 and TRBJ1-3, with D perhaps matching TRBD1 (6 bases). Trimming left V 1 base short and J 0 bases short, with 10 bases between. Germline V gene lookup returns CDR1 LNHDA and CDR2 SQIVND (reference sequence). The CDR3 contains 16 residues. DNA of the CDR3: TGTGCCAGTAGTATAGGGACAGCCTTCTCTGGAAACACCATATATTTT. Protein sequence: CASSIGTAFSGNTIYF.

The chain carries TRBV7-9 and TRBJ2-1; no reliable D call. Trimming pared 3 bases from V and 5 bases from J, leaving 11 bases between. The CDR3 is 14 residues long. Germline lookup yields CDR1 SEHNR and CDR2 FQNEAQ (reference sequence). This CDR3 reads CASSLGFRNNEQFF. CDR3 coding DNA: TGTGCCAGCAGCTTGGGTTTTCGAAACAATGAGCAGTTCTTC.

The CDR3 coding sequence is TGTGCCAGCAGTCTAGCGGGAGGGCCTGGGAATGAGCAGTTCTTC. Translation gives CASSLAGGPGNEQFF. This chain connects TRBV2 to TRBJ2-1; 12 bases fit TRBD2. Trimming took 5 bases from V and 7 from J; bases not matched to a gene: 6. Germline lookup yields CDR1 SNHLY and CDR2 FYNNEI. This CDR3 is built from 15 residues.

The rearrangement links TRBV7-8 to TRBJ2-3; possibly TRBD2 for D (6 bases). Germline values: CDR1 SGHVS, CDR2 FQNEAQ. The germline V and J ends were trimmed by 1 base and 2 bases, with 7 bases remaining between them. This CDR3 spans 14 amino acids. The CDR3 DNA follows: TGTGCCAGCAGCTTAGGGGGGGACACAGATACGCAGTATTTT. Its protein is CASSLGGDTDTQYF.

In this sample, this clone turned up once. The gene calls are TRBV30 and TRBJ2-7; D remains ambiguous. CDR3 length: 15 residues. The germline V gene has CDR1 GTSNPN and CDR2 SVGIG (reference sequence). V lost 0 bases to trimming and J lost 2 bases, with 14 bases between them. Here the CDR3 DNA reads TGTGCCTGGAGTGTTAGAGTCTCCCCCCCCTACGAGCAGTACTTC. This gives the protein CAWSVRVSPPYEQYF.

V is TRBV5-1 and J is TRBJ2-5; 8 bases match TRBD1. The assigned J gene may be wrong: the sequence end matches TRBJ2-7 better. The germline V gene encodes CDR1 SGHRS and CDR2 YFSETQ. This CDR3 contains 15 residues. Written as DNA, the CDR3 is TGCGCCAGCAGCGTAGGACAGGGAGGTTCAGGCGAGCAGTACTTC. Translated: CASSVGQGGSGEQYF.

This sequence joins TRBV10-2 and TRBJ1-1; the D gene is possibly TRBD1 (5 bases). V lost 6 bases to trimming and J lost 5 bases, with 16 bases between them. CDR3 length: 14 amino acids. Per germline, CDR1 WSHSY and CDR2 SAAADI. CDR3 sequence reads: CASSPAGGRTEAFF. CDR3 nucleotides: TGCGCCAGCAGCCCCGCGGGGGGGAGGACTGAAGCTTTCTTT.

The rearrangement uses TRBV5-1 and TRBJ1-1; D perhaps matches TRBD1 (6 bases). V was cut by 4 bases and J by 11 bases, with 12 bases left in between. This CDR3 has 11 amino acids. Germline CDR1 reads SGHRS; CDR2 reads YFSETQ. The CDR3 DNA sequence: TGCGCCAGCAGCCCCGGGACACAGGCTTTCTTT. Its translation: CASSPGTQAFF.

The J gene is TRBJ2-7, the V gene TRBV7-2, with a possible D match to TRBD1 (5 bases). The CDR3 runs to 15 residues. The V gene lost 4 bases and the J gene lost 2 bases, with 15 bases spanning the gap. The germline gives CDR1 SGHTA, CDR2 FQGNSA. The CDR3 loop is CASSSPFSGTYEQYF. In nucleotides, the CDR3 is TGTGCCAGCAGCTCGCCCTTCTCAGGGACCTACGAGCAGTACTTC. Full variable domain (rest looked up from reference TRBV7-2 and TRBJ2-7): GAGVSQSPSNKVTEKGKDVELRCDPISGHTALYWYRQSLGQGLEFLIYFQGNSAPDKSGLPSDRFSAERTGGSVSTLTIQRTQQEDSAVYLCASSSPFSGTYEQYFGPGTRLTVT.

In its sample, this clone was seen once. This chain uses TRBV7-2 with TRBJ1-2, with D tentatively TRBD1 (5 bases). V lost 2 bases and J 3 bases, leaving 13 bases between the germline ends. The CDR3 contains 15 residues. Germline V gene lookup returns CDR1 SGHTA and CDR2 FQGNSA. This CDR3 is CASSLTRGVHYGYTF. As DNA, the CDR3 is TGTGCCAGCAGCTTAACTAGGGGCGTCCACTATGGCTACACCTTC.

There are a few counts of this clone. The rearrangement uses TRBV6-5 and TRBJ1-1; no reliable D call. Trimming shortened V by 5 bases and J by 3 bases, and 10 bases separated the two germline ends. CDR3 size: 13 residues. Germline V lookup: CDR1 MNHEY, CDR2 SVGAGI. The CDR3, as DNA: TGTGCCAGCAGTCAGCAGGAAGACACTGAAGCTTTCTTT. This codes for CASSQQEDTEAFF.

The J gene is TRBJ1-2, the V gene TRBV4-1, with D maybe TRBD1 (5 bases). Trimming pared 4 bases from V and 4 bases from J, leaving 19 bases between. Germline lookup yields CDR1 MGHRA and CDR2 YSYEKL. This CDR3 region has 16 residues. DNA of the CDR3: TGCGCCAGCAGCCGGGACCGTCCCGAACTCTTCTATGGCTACACCTTC. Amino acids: CASSRDRPELFYGYTF.

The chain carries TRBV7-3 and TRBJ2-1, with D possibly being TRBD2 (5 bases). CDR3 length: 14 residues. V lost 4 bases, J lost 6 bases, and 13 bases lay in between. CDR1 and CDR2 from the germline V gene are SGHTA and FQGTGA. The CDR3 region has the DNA TGTGCCAGCAGCTCCCTGTTAGGAGGCAATGAGCAGTTCTTC. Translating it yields CASSSLLGGNEQFF.

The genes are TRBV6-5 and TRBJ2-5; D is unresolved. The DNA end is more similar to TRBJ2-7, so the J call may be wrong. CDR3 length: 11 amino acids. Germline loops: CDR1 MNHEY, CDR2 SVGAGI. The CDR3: CASSNSGEQYF. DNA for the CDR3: TGTGCCAGCAGCAACTCGGGCGAGCAGTACTTC.

The CDR3, as DNA: TGCGCCAGCAGCCCTGCCCCGGGACAGACGACCTACGAGCAGTACTTC. Translated, it gives CASSPAPGQTTYEQYF. The chain has TRBV4-1 and TRBJ2-7, with 7 bases lining up with TRBD1. Germline V gene lookup returns CDR1 MGHRA and CDR2 YSYEKL. V gave up 4 bases and J gave up 2 bases; unmatched junction bases: 11. This CDR3 contains 16 residues.

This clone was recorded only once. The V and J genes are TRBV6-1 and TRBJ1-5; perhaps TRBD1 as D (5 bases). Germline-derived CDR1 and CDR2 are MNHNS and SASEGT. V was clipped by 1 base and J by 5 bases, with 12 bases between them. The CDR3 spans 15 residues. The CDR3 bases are TGTGCCAGCAGTGAAGTCCTCGAGGGGCATCAGCCCCAGCATTTT. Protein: CASSEVLEGHQPQHF.

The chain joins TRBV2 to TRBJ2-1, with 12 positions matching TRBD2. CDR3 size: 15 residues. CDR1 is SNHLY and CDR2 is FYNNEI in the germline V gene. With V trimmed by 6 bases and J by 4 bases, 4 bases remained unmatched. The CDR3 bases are TGTGCCAGCAGAGGACTAGCGGGAAGTTACAATGAGCAGTTCTTC. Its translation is CASRGLAGSYNEQFF.

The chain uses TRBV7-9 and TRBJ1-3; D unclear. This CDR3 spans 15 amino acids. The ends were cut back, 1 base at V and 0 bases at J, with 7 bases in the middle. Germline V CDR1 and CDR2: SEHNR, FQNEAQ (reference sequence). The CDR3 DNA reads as TGTGCCAGCAGCTTAGTTGGCGTCTCTGGAAACACCATATATTTT. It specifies CASSLVGVSGNTIYF. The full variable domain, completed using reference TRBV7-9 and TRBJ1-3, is DTGVSQNPRHKITKRGQNVTFRCDPISEHNRLYWYRQTLGQGPEFLTYFQNEAQLEKSRLLSDRFSAERPKGSFSTLEIQRTEQGDSAMYLCASSLVGVSGNTIYFGEGSWLTVV.

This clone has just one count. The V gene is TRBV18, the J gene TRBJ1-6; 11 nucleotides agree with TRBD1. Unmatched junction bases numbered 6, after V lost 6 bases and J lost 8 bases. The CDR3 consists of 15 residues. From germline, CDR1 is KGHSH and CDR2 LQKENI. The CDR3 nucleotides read TGTGCCAGCTCCGCCCGGGGACAGGGGGATTCACCCCTCCACTTT. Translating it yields CASSARGQGDSPLHF.